Shown below are 5 T cell receptor beta chains from a single sample sequenced in a study of blood T cell repertoires in COVID-19. Sequencing used immunoSEQ multiplex PCR; TCRdb keeps in-frame clones, though not all of them. The sample contains roughly 250,000 clones, approximately 91% of which appear only once. Specimen: PBMCs or T cells enriched from blood (not recorded which). All receptors come from a woman in her thirties or forties with acute COVID-19.

V usage is TRBV3-1 (or the pseudogene TRBV3-2) and J usage is TRBJ2-1, with 12 bases matching TRBD2. The CDR3 extends over 18 amino acids. V lost 0 bases to trimming and J lost 8 bases; unmatched junction nucleotides: 11. The germline V gene has CDR1 LGHDT and CDR2 YNNKEL (reference sequence). As DNA, the CDR3 is TGTGCCAGCAGCCAAGACCCTAGCGGGGGGGCCATCTTCCATGAGCAGTTCTTC. This gives the protein CASSQDPSGGAIFHEQFF.

This clone was seen a handful of times. This chain links TRBV19 with TRBJ1-2; TRBD1 might be the D (5 bases). Trimming removed 7 bases at V and 4 bases at J, with 19 bases between. The CDR3 covers 15 residues. The germline V gene has CDR1 LNHDA and CDR2 SQIVND (reference sequence). The CDR3 bases are TGTGCCAGTAACCCCTTAGGGGTAGATCGCTATGGCTACACCTTC. It encodes CASNPLGVDRYGYTF.

V and J are TRBV29-1 and TRBJ1-2, with a tentative D call TRBD1 (6 bases). V was shortened by 6 bases and J by 4 bases, with 12 bases between the two germline ends. Germline CDR1 and CDR2: SQVTM and ANQGSEA. The CDR3 length is 12 residues. CDR3 sequence reads: CSVQQGSYGYTF. CDR3 nucleotide sequence: TGCAGCGTACAACAGGGTTCCTATGGCTACACCTTC.

The table lists this clone with a few counts. The genes are TRBV19 and TRBJ1-2; 9 bases align to TRBD1. CDR1 LNHDA and CDR2 SQIVND come from the germline V gene (reference sequence). V was pared by 7 bases and J by 7 bases, with 10 bases of the junction left unmatched. This CDR3 is 14 amino acids long. The CDR3 nucleotides are TGTGCCAGTACTCCGGGACAGGGACCGGGTGGCTACACCTTC. Its protein is CASTPGQGPGGYTF. Full variable domain (rest looked up from reference TRBV19 and TRBJ1-2): DGGITQSPKYLFRKEGQNVTLSCEQNLNHDAMYWYRQDPGQGLRLIYYSQIVNDFQKGDIAEGYSVSREKKESFPLTVTSAQKNPTAFYLCASTPGQGPGGYTFGSGTRLTVV.

The rearrangement joins TRBV28 to TRBJ1-2; a possible D gene is TRBD1 (6 bases). Trimming took 1 base from V and 4 from J, leaving 13 bases between them. Per the germline V gene, CDR1 is MDHEN and CDR2 is SYDVKM. This CDR3 spans 15 amino acids. In DNA form, the CDR3 reads TGTGCCAGCAGTTTATCGGGACAAAACGGCTATGGCTACACCTTC. Protein sequence: CASSLSGQNGYGYTF.